One T cell receptor (beta chain) is described in this entry. Its antigen is undetermined. Amplification used 60 Vbeta primers and 13 Jbeta primers. Assay: immunoSEQ multiplex PCR; the TCRdb copy retains only in-frame clones and omits some. The repertoire has more than 95,000 clones, around 72% of them found once; the top ten carry 5.6%. This sample stems from a study of cytomegalovirus exposure and HLA in healthy donors. Unmatched junction bases numbered 15, after V lost 1 base and J lost 2 bases. The CDR3 runs to 19 residues. Germline V gives CDR1 SGHNT, CDR2 YYREEE (reference sequence). Overall study findings and caveats: Later analysis revealed greater clonal expansion in HLA-associated TCR beta chains than in equally common others.

The clonotype was recovered from a male donor in good health and CMV-seronegative. The chain carries TRBV5-4 and TRBJ2-7; TRBD2 matches 10 bases. The sample consisted of PBMCs. CDR3 sequence (DNA): TGTGCCAGCAGCTTGCCCTGGGGAGCGGGAGGGCCTCCTACCTACGAGCAGTACTTC. Its translation is CASSLPWGAGGPPTYEQYF.